The 25 T cell receptor beta chains reported below all come from one sample, sequenced in a study of identical twins. TCRdb reprocessed the 5' RACE reads with MiXCR, giving one entry per CDR3 protein. The top ten hold more than 8.5% of the sample, which has around 240,000 distinct CDR3 sequences, over 9.5% seen once. Sequencing was done on a sample of memory T cells sorted from blood. The receptors originated from a man between 50 and 59 years old in good health.

There are many counts of this clonotype. This chain uses TRBV4-2 with TRBJ1-2; D gene unclear. The germline V and J ends were trimmed by 0 bases and 6 bases, with 8 bases remaining between them. Germline V lookup: CDR1 LGHNA, CDR2 YNFKEQ. The CDR3 spans 13 residues. The CDR3, as DNA: TGTGCCAGCAGCCAAGATCGGTTGGATGGCTACACCTTC. This sequence encodes CASSQDRLDGYTF.

This chain uses TRBV5-1 with TRBJ2-2; 9 positions agree with TRBD1. Germline values: CDR1 SGHRS, CDR2 YFSETQ. The CDR3 is made up of 16 amino acids. Trimming removed 5 bases from V and 4 bases from J; junction bases left unmatched: 9. CDR3 sequence reads: CASSTDRTGVTGELFF. CDR3 nucleotide sequence: TGCGCCAGCAGTACGGATAGGACAGGGGTCACCGGGGAGCTGTTTTTT.

V is TRBV9 and J is TRBJ2-3, with D unresolved. Germline V gives CDR1 SGDLS, CDR2 YYNGEE. There are 16 residues in the CDR3. The V end was cut by 1 base, the J end by 0 bases, with 12 bases between. CDR3 sequence (DNA): TGTGCCAGCAGCGTATTTGACGGTACTAGCACAGATACGCAGTATTTT. Encoded protein: CASSVFDGTSTDTQYF.

The chain links TRBV2 to TRBJ2-5; no definite D call. Trimming stripped 6 bases from V and 0 bases from J, with 8 bases between. CDR1 and CDR2 (germline): SNHLY, FYNNEI. CDR3 length equals 13 residues. The CDR3 reads CASRFRYQETQYF. Written as DNA, the CDR3 is TGTGCCAGCAGGTTCAGGTACCAAGAGACCCAGTACTTC.

This clonotype was counted ten times or more. V usage is TRBV11-2 and J usage is TRBJ2-5; D not certain. The germline V gene has CDR1 SGHAT and CDR2 FQNNGV. This CDR3 spans 12 amino acids. V was pared by 4 bases and J by 3 bases, with 6 bases between. CDR3 protein: CASSWIKETQYF. The CDR3 nucleotides read TGTGCCAGCAGCTGGATCAAAGAGACCCAGTACTTC.

This clonotype occurred many times. The chain recombines TRBV10-3 with TRBJ2-5; D call uncertain. CDR3 length: 12 residues. Germline values: CDR1 ENHRY, CDR2 SYGVKD. V lost 8 bases and J lost 5, with 12 bases in between. CDR3 residues: CAIGPSLETQYF. The DNA for the CDR3 is TGTGCCATCGGCCCGAGCTTGGAGACCCAGTACTTC.

Ten or more counts support this clonotype. V is TRBV7-2 and J is TRBJ2-2; D may be TRBD1 (5 bases). The CDR3 has 15 residues. Germline assignment: CDR1 SGHTA and CDR2 FQGNSA. The V gene lost 1 base and the J gene lost 4 bases, with 10 bases spanning the gap. The CDR3 bases are TGTGCCAGCAGCTTAGTCAGGGCCGGCACCGGGGAGCTGTTTTTT. This codes for CASSLVRAGTGELFF. The variable domain in full, with the rest retrieved from reference TRBV7-2 and TRBJ2-2, is GAGVSQSPSNKVTEKGKDVELRCDPISGHTALYWYRQSLGQGLEFLIYFQGNSAPDKSGLPSDRFSAERTGGSVSTLTIQRTQQEDSAVYLCASSLVRAGTGELFFGEGSRLTVL.

Here the CDR3 reads CSASGHLSPISYEQYF. CDR3 nucleotide sequence: TGCAGTGCTAGTGGGCACTTATCGCCTATCTCCTACGAGCAGTACTTC. The chain recombines TRBV20-1 with TRBJ2-7; D gene unclear. The CDR3 spans 16 residues. The V and J ends lost 3 bases and 0 bases respectively, with 18 bases between them. Germline-derived CDR1 and CDR2 are DFQATT and SNEGSKA (reference sequence).

This clonotype was seen more than once but under ten times. The chain has TRBV4-2 and TRBJ2-1, with D possibly being TRBD1 or TRBD2 (5 bases each). The V end was cut by 0 bases, the J end by 8 bases, with 17 bases between. The CDR3 length is 16 residues. Germline values: CDR1 LGHNA, CDR2 YNFKEQ. CDR3 sequence reads: CASSQDRAGPADEQFF. Here the CDR3 DNA reads TGTGCCAGCAGCCAAGACAGGGCGGGTCCAGCGGATGAGCAGTTCTTC.

This clonotype occurred many times. The chain links TRBV14 to TRBJ2-7, with 8 bases that match TRBD2. CDR1 is SGHDN, CDR2 FVKESK, per germline. The trim removed 0 bases at V and 4 bases at J, leaving 8 bases unmatched. This CDR3 has 16 amino acids. The CDR3 DNA is TGTGCCAGCAGCCAAGAATTCGGGACTAGTCTGTACGAGCAGTACTTC. It translates to CASSQEFGTSLYEQYF.

This clonotype was seen more than once but under ten times. The V and J genes are TRBV18 and TRBJ1-1; D not resolved. V lost 3 bases to trimming and J lost 0 bases, with 29 bases between them. CDR3 length: 21 residues. Germline CDR1 and CDR2: KGHSH and LQKENI. CDR3 sequence reads: CASSPVVRSGLETKLNTEAFF. CDR3 bases: TGTGCCAGCTCACCCGTAGTCCGGTCCGGGCTTGAGACTAAACTGAACACTGAAGCTTTCTTT.

This clonotype appeared a few times. J is TRBJ2-7 and V is TRBV10-3, with D tentatively TRBD1 or TRBD2 (5 bases each). Trimming removed 3 bases at V and 7 bases at J, with 13 bases between. The germline CDR1 and CDR2 sequences are ENHRY and SYGVKD. The CDR3 sequence is 13 residues long. This chain's CDR3 is CAISEYGGMEQYF. CDR3 nucleotide sequence: TGTGCCATCAGTGAATATGGGGGAATGGAGCAGTACTTC.

The V call is TRBV20-1, the J call TRBJ2-3; TRBD2 matches at 9 bases. V shed 6 bases, J shed 3 bases, and the junction held 4 bases outside the gene matches. In germline, CDR1 is DFQATT, CDR2 SNEGSKA (reference sequence). The CDR3 totals 13 residues. CDR3 amino acids: CSALAGVTDTQYF. DNA of the CDR3: TGCAGTGCGTTAGCGGGAGTGACAGATACGCAGTATTTT.

This clonotype was observed a few times. The chain has TRBV27 and TRBJ2-1; D is perhaps TRBD1 (7 bases). V was clipped by 2 bases and J by 4 bases, with 15 bases between them. The CDR3 has 16 amino acids. Per the germline V gene, CDR1 is MNHEY and CDR2 is SMNVEV (reference sequence). CDR3 coding DNA: TGTGCCAGCAGTTTAAAGACAGGGACTCCGTACAATGAGCAGTTCTTC. Its translation: CASSLKTGTPYNEQFF.

The chain employs TRBV5-4 and TRBJ2-2, with D possibly being TRBD1 (6 bases). The CDR3 is 15 amino acids. Germline V gene data show CDR1 as SGHNT and CDR2 as YYREEE (reference sequence). V shed 2 bases and J shed 5 bases, with 13 bases lying between them. The CDR3 nucleotides are TGTGCCAGCAGCTTTCAAACAGGGAGTACCGGGGAGCTGTTTTTT. As protein: CASSFQTGSTGELFF.

This clonotype came up a few times. The V call is TRBV28, the J call TRBJ1-1; no reliable D call. Trimming cost V 8 bases and J 2 bases, with 12 bases left between them. This CDR3 region has 13 residues. Germline loops: CDR1 MDHEN, CDR2 SYDVKM. The CDR3 DNA reads TGTGCCAGCTGGGTTCAGGCTAACACTGAAGCTTTCTTT. Translation gives CASWVQANTEAFF.

V usage is TRBV5-1 and J usage is TRBJ2-1; D assignment may be TRBD1 or TRBD2 (6 bases each). The germline V and J ends were trimmed by 4 bases and 4 bases, with 15 bases remaining between them. Germline V lookup: CDR1 SGHRS, CDR2 YFSETQ. The CDR3 spans 15 residues. The CDR3 sequence is CASSASTGAYNEQFF. The CDR3 nucleotides are TGCGCCAGCAGCGCGAGCACGGGGGCATACAATGAGCAGTTCTTC.

The chain uses TRBV11-2 and TRBJ2-1; 7 nucleotides match TRBD2. Trimming took 5 bases from V and 1 from J; bases not matched to a gene: 14. From germline, CDR1 is SGHAT and CDR2 FQNNGV. The CDR3 sequence is 18 residues long. This CDR3 reads CASSPIAGGWRSYNEQFF. Written as DNA, the CDR3 is TGTGCCAGCAGCCCCATCGCCGGGGGGTGGAGATCCTACAATGAGCAGTTCTTC.

In this sample, this clonotype turned up many times. This chain uses TRBV27 with TRBJ1-2; tentatively, D is TRBD1 (6 bases). This CDR3 region has 15 residues. Germline CDR1 and CDR2: MNHEY and SMNVEV (reference sequence). The V gene lost 3 bases and the J gene lost 2 bases, with 13 bases spanning the gap. The CDR3 sequence is CASSLRQEPNYGYTF. The CDR3 DNA reads TGTGCCAGCAGTTTGAGACAGGAACCCAACTATGGCTACACCTTC.

The table lists this clonotype with a few counts. The rearrangement joins TRBV21-1 to TRBJ2-7; the table names TRBD1, a call not compared with the DNA. TRBV21-1 is flagged as a pseudogene. The length of the CDR3 is 16 residues. In nucleotides, the CDR3 is TGTGCCAGCAGCAAACCGGGACAGGGGCCTACCTACGAGCAGTACTTC. This gives the protein CASSKPGQGPTYEQYF.

The chain employs TRBV12-3 or TRBV12-4 and TRBJ1-2; D possibly corresponds to TRBD1 (5 bases). There are 14 residues in the CDR3. The V and J ends lost 4 bases and 8 bases respectively, with 17 bases between them. CDR3 loop: CASSYPRGSRGYTF. CDR3 bases: TGTGCCAGCAGTTACCCCCGGGGCAGTCGGGGCTACACCTTC.

V and J are TRBV20-1 and TRBJ2-5, with 10 positions matching TRBD2. The CDR3 has 14 residues. V lost 5 bases, J lost 4 bases, and 7 bases stayed unmatched. Germline lookup yields CDR1 DFQATT and CDR2 SNEGSKA (reference sequence). The CDR3 sequence: CSAPSGSERETQYF. The DNA of the CDR3 is TGCAGTGCTCCTAGCGGGAGCGAGAGAGAGACCCAGTACTTC.

This clonotype was seen a handful of times. V gene TRBV3-1 combines with J gene TRBJ1-2; D is undetermined. Germline lookup yields CDR1 LGHDT and CDR2 YNNKEL (reference sequence). The CDR3 covers 13 residues. V shed 4 bases and J shed 9 bases, with 15 bases lying between them. The CDR3 sequence is CASSLGDARSYTF. Here the CDR3 DNA reads TGTGCCAGCAGCCTCGGTGATGCTAGGAGCTACACCTTC.

V usage is TRBV29-1 and J usage is TRBJ1-1; 9 nucleotides match TRBD1. V shed 4 bases, J shed 1 base, and the junction held 4 bases outside the gene matches. The V gene's germline CDR1 is SQVTM and CDR2 ANQGSEA. This CDR3 spans 14 amino acids. This CDR3 is CSVGGQGGNTEAFF. Here the CDR3 DNA reads TGCAGCGTTGGGGGACAGGGAGGGAACACTGAAGCTTTCTTT.

The chain is built from TRBV11-2 and TRBJ2-1; 11 bases match TRBD2. V shed 0 bases, J shed 5 bases, and the junction held 12 bases outside the gene matches. Germline CDR1 SGHAT, CDR2 FQNNGV. The CDR3 is 19 residues long. In DNA form, the CDR3 reads TGTGCCAGCAGCTTAGATGGACGACTAGCGGGGCGTTCCCACAATGAGCAGTTCTTC. This sequence encodes CASSLDGRLAGRSHNEQFF.